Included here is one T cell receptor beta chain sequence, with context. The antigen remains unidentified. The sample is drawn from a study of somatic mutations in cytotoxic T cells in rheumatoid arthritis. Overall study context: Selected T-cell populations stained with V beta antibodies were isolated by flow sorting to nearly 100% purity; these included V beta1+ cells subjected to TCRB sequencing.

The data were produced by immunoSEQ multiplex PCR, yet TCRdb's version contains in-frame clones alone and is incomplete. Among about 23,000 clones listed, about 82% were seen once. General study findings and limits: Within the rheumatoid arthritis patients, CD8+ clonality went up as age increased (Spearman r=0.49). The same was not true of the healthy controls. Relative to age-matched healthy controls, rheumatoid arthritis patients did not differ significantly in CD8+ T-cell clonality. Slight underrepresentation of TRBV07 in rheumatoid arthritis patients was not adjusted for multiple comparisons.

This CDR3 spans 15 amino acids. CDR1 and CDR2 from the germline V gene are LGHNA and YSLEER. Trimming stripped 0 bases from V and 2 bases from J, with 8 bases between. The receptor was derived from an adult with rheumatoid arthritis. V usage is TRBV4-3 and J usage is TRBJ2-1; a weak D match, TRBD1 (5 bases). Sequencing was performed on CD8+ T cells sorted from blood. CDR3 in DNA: TGCGCCAGCAGCCAAGATCCGACAGCCTACAATGAGCAGTTCTTC. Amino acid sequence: CASSQDPTAYNEQFF.